The entry that follows covers one T cell receptor (beta chain) sequence. The protocol was immunoSEQ multiplex PCR, while the TCRdb copy is restricted to in-frame clones and leaves out a portion. This table has more than 110,000 clones, around 88% appearing once. Trimming left V 6 bases short and J 1 base short, with 7 bases between. Germline CDR1 MNHEY, CDR2 SMNVEV (reference sequence). CDR3 length: 13 residues. These data originate in a study of cytomegalovirus exposure and HLA in healthy donors. The overall study: A subsequent analysis reported that the 120 validation repertoires were produced on the same platform that had also been used for the roughly 710 first-cohort repertoires.

These donors were members of the roughly 120-subject validation cohort, a group separate from the approximately 670-subject first cohort. This TCR was sampled from a woman aged 18-29 years in good health and CMV-seropositive. This chain connects TRBV27 to TRBJ1-5, with D unclear. Sequences were obtained from PBMCs. The CDR3 bases are TGTGCCAGCAGAGCCTCGAGCAATCAGCCCCAGCATTTT. The encoded protein is CASRASSNQPQHF.